Listed below are T cell receptor beta chains from one sample, sequenced in a study of identifying expanded T cells in peripheral blood. Sequencing was performed with immunoSEQ multiplex PCR; in TCRdb, only in-frame clones are kept and a portion is missing. The data contain around 120,000 clones, around nine tenths of them singletons. Sequenced input: blood. All receptors come from a person aged 18-69 years in good health. CDR3s include the opening cysteine and the closing phenylalanine or tryptophan. D genes are given only for firm matches. Rows give clone size only sometimes, using once, few, many, or a class for an expanded clone.

D gene	V gene	J gene	clone size	CDR3 length	CDR3 protein	CDR3 DNA
-	TRBV6-6	TRBJ1-2	-	14	CASTPGGGGYGYTF	TGTGCCAGCACCCCGGGGGGGGGCGGCTATGGCTACACCTTC
-	TRBV6-6	TRBJ1-5	-	13	CASSEHSNQPQHF	TGTGCCAGCAGCGAGCATAGCAATCAGCCCCAGCATTTT
-	TRBV4-2	TRBJ2-5	-	15	CASSQARGHRETQYF	TGTGCCAGCAGCCAAGCGAGAGGACACCGAGAGACCCAGTACTTC
-	TRBV15	TRBJ2-7	-	14	CATSSNSVDYEQYF	TGTGCCACCAGCAGTAATTCTGTGGACTACGAGCAGTACTTC
-	TRBV6-5	TRBJ2-1	-	13	CASRGTTGYEQFF	TGTGCCAGCAGGGGGACGACGGGCTATGAGCAGTTCTTC
-	TRBV5-1	TRBJ1-4	-	14	CASSRAVGNEKLFF	TGCGCCAGCAGCCGTGCGGTGGGGAATGAAAAACTGTTTTTT
-	TRBV12-2	TRBJ2-7	-	13	CASRLLIGSQQYF	TGTGCAAGTCGCCTCCTGATCGGCTCCCAGCAGTACTTC
TRBD1	TRBV2	TRBJ1-2	-	14	CASSPQGVRYGYTF	TGTGCCAGCAGTCCACAGGGGGTCCGGTATGGCTACACCTTC
-	TRBV7-8	TRBJ1-1	-	13	CASNLRGDTEAFF	TGTGCCAGCAACTTACGGGGGGACACTGAAGCTTTCTTT
-	TRBV7-6	TRBJ2-2	-	15	CASSLRGLNTGELFF	TGTGCCAGCAGCTTACGGGGCCTGAACACCGGGGAGCTGTTTTTT
TRBD1	TRBV27	TRBJ1-1	-	19	CASSFSIPGTGRLVAEAFF	TGTGCCAGCAGTTTCAGTATCCCCGGGACAGGACGGTTAGTGGCTGAAGCTTTCTTT
TRBD1	TRBV5-1	TRBJ2-7	once	15	CASSSFTGASYEQYF	TGCGCCAGCAGCTCATTTACAGGGGCCTCCTACGAGCAGTACTTC
-	TRBV20-1	TRBJ2-5	-	11	CSATTRETQYF	TGCAGTGCCACCACCCGAGAGACCCAGTACTTC
-	TRBV5-4	TRBJ2-5	-	15	CASSLGVRNQETQYF	TGTGCCAGCAGCTTGGGAGTCAGGAATCAAGAGACCCAGTACTTC
-	TRBV5-6	TRBJ2-1	-	15	CASSLTGSGAYEQFF	TGTGCCAGCAGCTTGACAGGGTCCGGTGCCTATGAGCAGTTCTTC
TRBD1	TRBV28	TRBJ2-7	-	13	CATELTGGYEQYF	TGTGCCACCGAATTGACAGGGGGATACGAGCAGTACTTC
-	TRBV28	TRBJ1-4	-	13	CASSTVANEKLFF	TGTGCCAGCAGTACCGTGGCTAATGAAAAACTGTTTTTT
-	TRBV10-3	TRBJ2-2	-	12	CAARGNTGELFF	TGTGCCGCCAGGGGAAACACCGGGGAGCTGTTTTTT
-	TRBV11-2	TRBJ2-3	-	16	CASSLVGRLGSDTQYF	TGTGCCAGCAGCTTAGTTGGGCGTCTGGGATCAGATACGCAGTATTTT
TRBD1	TRBV7-8	TRBJ2-1	few	16	CASSPQAGTGYNEQFF	TGTGCCAGCAGCCCGCAGGCAGGGACAGGGTACAATGAGCAGTTCTTC
TRBD2	TRBV9	TRBJ2-1	-	16	CASSVVSGRSYNEQFF	TGTGCCAGCAGCGTAGTTAGCGGGAGATCCTACAATGAGCAGTTCTTC
TRBD2	TRBV7-3	TRBJ2-3	-	16	CASSLFGSGVTDTQYF	TGTGCCAGCAGCTTATTTGGTAGCGGGGTAACAGATACGCAGTATTTT
TRBD1	TRBV2	TRBJ2-3	few	13	CASSTQGTDTQYF	TGTGCCAGCAGCACACAGGGGACAGATACGCAGTATTTT
-	TRBV5-1	TRBJ2-2	-	16	CASSLEGSLYTGELFF	TGCGCCAGCAGCTTGGAAGGTAGCTTATATACCGGGGAGCTGTTTTTT
-	TRBV11-2	TRBJ2-5	-	16	CASSLVPQLFQETQYF	TGTGCCAGCAGCTTAGTCCCCCAGCTCTTCCAAGAGACCCAGTACTTC
-	TRBV7-9	TRBJ2-3	-	11	CASSNYDTQYF	TGTGCCAGCAGCAACTACGATACGCAGTATTTT
-	TRBV4-3	TRBJ1-6	few	14	CASSQGRYNSPLHF	TGCGCCAGCAGCCAAGGGCGGTACAATTCACCCCTCCACTTT
-	TRBV7-2	TRBJ2-3	few	17	CASSLQGGPRSGDTQYF	TGTGCCAGCAGCTTACAGGGCGGGCCTAGGTCGGGAGATACGCAGTATTTT
-	TRBV7-9	TRBJ2-3	-	16	CASSFPRAGRTDTQYF	TGTGCCAGCTCTTTCCCCCGGGCTGGTCGCACAGATACGCAGTATTTT
TRBD2	TRBV30	TRBJ2-5	-	15	CAWSPGLAEQETQYF	TGTGCCTGGAGTCCTGGACTAGCGGAACAAGAGACCCAGTACTTC
-	TRBV7-9	TRBJ1-6	-	14	CASSRDVDNSPLHF	TGTGCCAGCAGTCGGGACGTAGATAATTCACCCCTCCACTTT
-	TRBV6-1	TRBJ2-3	-	15	CASSDATRGTDTQYF	TGTGCCAGCAGTGATGCCACGAGGGGCACAGATACGCAGTATTTT
-	TRBV18	TRBJ1-4	-	15	CASSGSRASNEKLFF	TGTGCCAGCTCGGGAAGCAGGGCCTCTAATGAAAAACTGTTTTTT
TRBD1	TRBV5-5	TRBJ1-2	few	15	CASSIGTDINYGYTF	TGTGCCAGCAGCATTGGGACAGACATTAACTATGGCTACACCTTC
-	TRBV5-1	TRBJ2-5	-	15	CASSRAAAGQETQYF	TGCGCCAGCAGCCGCGCAGCAGCGGGCCAAGAGACCCAGTACTTC
-	TRBV5-1	TRBJ2-3	-	15	CASSPLERGTDTQYF	TGCGCCAGCAGCCCCCTTGAGCGGGGCACAGATACGCAGTATTTT
-	TRBV5-1	TRBJ1-1	-	12	CASSLQGAEAFF	TGCGCCAGCAGCTTACAGGGCGCTGAAGCTTTCTTT
TRBD1	TRBV29-1	TRBJ2-3	-	15	CSVGPGTGGADTQYF	TGCAGCGTTGGTCCCGGGACAGGGGGCGCAGATACGCAGTATTTT
-	TRBV9	TRBJ2-2	once	17	CASSVGQLIRLTGELFF	TGTGCCAGCAGCGTAGGACAGCTGATTCGACTAACCGGGGAGCTGTTTTTT
-	TRBV5-1	TRBJ1-5	-	15	CASSLDSGWGQPQHF	TGCGCCAGCAGCTTGGACTCCGGCTGGGGTCAGCCCCAGCATTTT
TRBD2	TRBV5-1	TRBJ2-3	once	17	CASSSLTSGLDTDTQYF	TGCGCCAGCAGCTCTCTGACTAGCGGGCTAGACACAGATACGCAGTATTTT
-	TRBV6-1	TRBJ1-5	-	17	CASSESWDPKAGQPQHF	TGTGCCAGCAGTGAATCTTGGGACCCCAAAGCGGGTCAGCCCCAGCATTTT
-	TRBV28	TRBJ2-7	-	10	CASSSGEQYF	TGTGCCAGCAGTTCGGGGGAGCAGTACTTC
TRBD1	TRBV6-1	TRBJ2-1	-	17	CASSERTGGAFHNEQFF	TGTGCCAGCAGTGAACGGACAGGGGGCGCATTCCACAATGAGCAGTTCTTC
-	TRBV6-4	TRBJ2-3	-	13	CASSDRVTDTQYF	TGTGCCAGCAGTGACAGGGTGACAGATACGCAGTATTTT
-	TRBV14	TRBJ2-7	-	13	CASSHDWGYEQYF	TGTGCCAGCAGCCATGACTGGGGCTACGAGCAGTACTTC
-	TRBV6-5	TRBJ1-6	-	15	CASSYRPRRNSPLHF	TGTGCCAGCAGTTACCGGCCAAGGAGAAATTCACCCCTCCACTTT
-	TRBV30	TRBJ1-4	-	13	CAWTKGGDEKLFF	TGTGCCTGGACCAAAGGGGGAGATGAAAAACTGTTTTTT